The 11 T cell receptor beta chains presented below share a single source sample, sequenced in a study of T-cell reconstitution after alpha-beta-depleted transplantation in children. The TCRbeta library was prepared with unique molecular identifiers. TCRdb passed the PCR reads through MiXCR, listing each CDR3 protein once. Counted here are around 440,000 distinct CDR3 sequences, around 15% occurring once; the ten biggest clones make up less than 30%. The starting material was PBMCs, mostly from graft donor cells, obtained 360 days after TCRalphabeta/CD19-depleted stem cell transplant. The source of these receptors is a boy younger than two who had a stem cell transplant for Wiskott-Aldrich syndrome, so the T cells may come from the graft donor.

The J gene is TRBJ2-1, the V gene TRBV5-1; D gene unclear. Trimming took off 1 base at V and 7 bases at J, with 6 bases between the two ends. This CDR3 comprises 12 residues. Germline V gene sequence: CDR1 SGHRS, CDR2 YFSETQ. The CDR3 DNA sequence: TGCGCCAGCAGCTTGTTGCGGAATGAGCAGTTCTTC. This encodes CASSLLRNEQFF.

V is TRBV7-9 and J is TRBJ2-1; possibly TRBD2 for D (5 bases). The V gene lost 6 bases and the J gene lost 3 bases, with 18 bases spanning the gap. The CDR3 consists of 16 residues. CDR1 and CDR2 from the germline V gene are SEHNR and FQNEAQ (reference sequence). The CDR3 bases are TGTGCCAGCAGATCCCTCGGACTGAAAGTCTACAATGAGCAGTTCTTC. This encodes CASRSLGLKVYNEQFF.

The gene calls are TRBV24-1 and TRBJ2-7; 7 positions agree with TRBD1. J was trimmed by 4 bases and V by 2 bases; bases with no gene match: 4. CDR1 and CDR2 from the germline V gene are KGHDR and SFDVKD. CDR3 size: 14 residues. CDR3 in amino acids: CATSDSGQFYEQYF. CDR3 coding DNA: TGTGCCACCAGTGATTCGGGACAGTTTTACGAGCAGTACTTC.

Only a few counts were recorded for this clonotype. The chain employs TRBV24-1 and TRBJ2-2, with 7 bases fitting TRBD2. The CDR3 runs to 15 residues. The V segment lost 3 bases and the J segment 6 bases; nucleotides outside the gene matches: 6. Germline V lookup: CDR1 KGHDR, CDR2 SFDVKD. The CDR3 nucleotides are TGTGCCACCAGTGATCGTGGACTAGGTGCCGGGGAGCTGTTTTTT. Translation: CATSDRGLGAGELFF.

The chain is built from TRBV15 and TRBJ1-2; D perhaps matches TRBD1 (6 bases). Germline V gene lookup returns CDR1 LNHNV and CDR2 YYDKDF (reference sequence). CDR3 length: 16 residues. V dropped 3 bases and J dropped 5 bases, with 19 bases sitting between them. In DNA form, the CDR3 reads TGTGCCACCAGCAGTAAGGGGGATGATGCGGCGTATGGCTACACCTTC. This sequence encodes CATSSKGDDAAYGYTF.

This clonotype was seen only a few times. The genes are TRBV7-2 and TRBJ1-5; 7 nucleotides line up with TRBD1. This CDR3 spans 15 amino acids. CDR1 SGHTA and CDR2 FQGNSA come from the germline V gene. V was clipped by 1 base and J by 3 bases; unmatched bases: 3. The chain's CDR3 is CASSLDRGHNQPQHF. CDR3 in DNA: TGTGCCAGCAGCTTAGACAGGGGTCACAATCAGCCCCAGCATTTT.

This clonotype appeared many times. This chain joins TRBV29-1 and TRBJ2-5, with D unclear. V was shortened by 3 bases and J by 1 base, with 9 bases between the two germline ends. Germline V CDR1 and CDR2: SQVTM, ANQGSEA. CDR3 length: 13 residues. The CDR3, as DNA: TGCAGCGTTGATGCAGGCGTCCAAGAGACCCAGTACTTC. This encodes CSVDAGVQETQYF.

The chain recombines TRBV25-1 with TRBJ2-7, with D hard to call. Germline V gene sequence: CDR1 MGHDK, CDR2 SYGVNS. V dropped 1 base and J dropped 0 bases, with 10 bases sitting between them. The CDR3 is made up of 15 amino acids. The DNA for the CDR3 is TGTGCCAGCAGTGAATCAACGGTTTACTCCTACGAGCAGTACTTC. Its translation: CASSESTVYSYEQYF.

The gene calls are TRBV20-1 and TRBJ2-7, with D unresolved. Looked up from germline, CDR1 is DFQATT and CDR2 is SNEGSKA (reference sequence). CDR3 length equals 12 residues. Between the trimmed V and J ends, which lost 1 base and 0 bases, there was a span of 4 bases. Written as DNA, the CDR3 is TGCAGTGCTAGAGTAGGCTCCTACGAGCAGTACTTC. It codes for CSARVGSYEQYF.

This sequence joins TRBV5-1 and TRBJ2-1, with 9 bases matching TRBD1. The CDR3 consists of 14 residues. Germline values: CDR1 SGHRS, CDR2 YFSETQ. Losses at the gene ends were 5 bases for V and 9 bases for J; bases not matched to a gene: 9. CDR3 coding DNA: TGCGCCAGCAGGTACCCGGGACAGGGATCTGAGCAGTTCTTC. It specifies CASRYPGQGSEQFF.

V and J are TRBV7-2 and TRBJ2-2; D remains ambiguous. Germline CDR1 SGHTA, CDR2 FQGNSA. The germline V and J ends were trimmed by 3 bases and 3 bases, with 5 bases remaining between them. This CDR3 is built from 13 residues. The CDR3 is CASSFSYTGELFF. For the CDR3, the DNA is TGTGCCAGCAGCTTCTCTTACACCGGGGAGCTGTTTTTT.